One and the same sample provided the 21 T cell receptor beta chains below, sequenced in a study of T cells after yellow fever vaccination. MiXCR, applied by TCRdb to the 5' RACE reads, yields one record per CDR3 protein. The table includes about 550,000 distinct CDR3 sequences, 15% to 20% detected once. Sequencing used PBMCs, obtained 15 days after the yellow fever booster vaccination. All receptors derive from a man younger than 40 who received the YFV17D yellow fever vaccine.

This chain links TRBV5-1 with TRBJ2-1; D uncertain. Germline lookup yields CDR1 SGHRS and CDR2 YFSETQ. This CDR3 comprises 15 residues. Between the trimmed V and J ends, which lost 0 bases and 10 bases, there was a span of 17 bases. The CDR3 DNA reads TGCGCCAGCAGCTTGGGAAGACCAGCTCTGGAGGAGCAGTTCTTC. Translated, it gives CASSLGRPALEEQFF.

V is TRBV28 and J is TRBJ2-2; TRBD1 aligns across 7 bases. Germline V gene lookup returns CDR1 MDHEN and CDR2 SYDVKM. The CDR3 is 15 residues long. Trimming removed 7 bases from V and 3 bases from J; junction bases left unmatched: 8. DNA for the CDR3: TGTGCCAGCATTAGAGGGGGCTTACACACCGGGGAGCTGTTTTTT. Amino acid sequence: CASIRGGLHTGELFF.

This clonotype was seen a handful of times. The J gene is TRBJ2-3, the V gene TRBV5-5; no clear D. Trimming took off 4 bases at V and 4 bases at J, with 16 bases between the two ends. The CDR3 is 15 residues long. Per the germline V gene, CDR1 is SGHKS and CDR2 is YYEKEE (reference sequence). The chain's CDR3 is CASSLDTYEADTQYF. The CDR3 coding sequence is TGTGCCAGCAGCCTCGACACATACGAGGCAGATACGCAGTATTTT.

The rearrangement links TRBV2 to TRBJ2-7, with 9 bases identical to TRBD2. Germline assignment: CDR1 SNHLY and CDR2 FYNNEI. The CDR3 totals 14 residues. V shed 5 bases, J shed 6 bases, and the junction held 8 bases outside the gene matches. The CDR3 nucleotides are TGTGCCAGCAGTCCCTCGTCGCGGGAGGGCGAGCAGTACTTC. Amino acids: CASSPSSREGEQYF.

This clonotype was found a few times. The V gene is TRBV7-8, the J gene TRBJ2-5; 8 bases align to TRBD2. With 3 bases clipped from V and 7 bases from J, the junction kept 7 bases outside the gene matches. Germline CDR1 is SGHVS and CDR2 is FQNEAQ. The CDR3 sequence is 14 residues long. The CDR3 here is CASSFSGGPGTQYF. In DNA form, the CDR3 reads TGTGCCAGCAGCTTCAGCGGGGGCCCTGGGACCCAGTACTTC. Combining the CDR3 with reference TRBV7-8 and TRBJ2-5 gives the whole variable domain GAGVSQSPRYKVAKRGQDVALRCDPISGHVSLFWYQQALGQGPEFLTYFQNEAQLDKSGLPSDRFFAERPEGSVSTLKIQRTQQEDSAVYLCASSFSGGPGTQYFGPGTRLLVL.

This clonotype was seen only a few times. V gene TRBV29-1 combines with J gene TRBJ2-1; D gene uncertain. This CDR3 has 15 residues. Between the trimmed V and J ends, which lost 3 bases and 3 bases, there was a span of 15 bases. Per the germline V gene, CDR1 is SQVTM and CDR2 is ANQGSEA. The chain's CDR3 is CSVEEIHTVYNEQFF. The CDR3 nucleotides are TGCAGCGTTGAGGAAATCCATACTGTCTACAATGAGCAGTTCTTC.

This chain connects TRBV6-5 to TRBJ2-3; D unresolved. CDR1 is MNHEY and CDR2 is SVGAGI in the germline V gene. The CDR3 totals 13 residues. Trimming removed 1 base at V and 2 bases at J, with 4 bases between. CDR3 sequence (DNA): TGTGCCAGCAGTTACTACAACACAGATACGCAGTATTTT. Amino acids: CASSYYNTDTQYF.

This rearrangement joins TRBV7-2 to TRBJ2-1; possibly TRBD1 or TRBD2 for D (5 bases each). The germline gives CDR1 SGHTA, CDR2 FQGNSA. Trimming took 5 bases from V and 9 from J, leaving 17 bases between them. The CDR3 covers 14 residues. The CDR3 DNA follows: TGTGCCAGCAGCACAACCCCGGGGCAGTTTGAGCAGTTCTTC. Translation gives CASSTTPGQFEQFF.

CDR3 bases: TGTGCCAGCAGATCCGGGACTAGCAGAAGCTCTGGGGCCAACGTCCTGACTTTC. This codes for CASRSGTSRSSGANVLTF. The chain has TRBV27 and TRBJ2-6, with TRBD2 matching over 9 bases. Germline CDR1 and CDR2: MNHEY and SMNVEV (reference sequence). The CDR3 loop spans 18 amino acids. Germline trimming cut 6 bases from V and 0 bases from J; bases unmatched to any gene: 9. Using reference TRBV27 and TRBJ2-6 for the parts outside the CDR3, the full variable domain is EAQVTQNPRYLITVTGKKLTVTCSQNMNHEYMSWYRQDPGLGLRQIYYSMNVEVTDKGDVPEGYKVSRKEKRNFPLILESPSPNQTSLYFCASRSGTSRSSGANVLTFGAGSRLTVL.

This clonotype showed up just a few times. The chain carries TRBV20-1 and TRBJ1-2, with D uncertain. CDR1 DFQATT and CDR2 SNEGSKA come from the germline V gene (reference sequence). V gave up 1 base and J gave up 2 bases, with 5 bases separating them. The CDR3 covers 12 residues. As DNA, the CDR3 is TGCAGTGCTAGAGGGATCAACTATGGCTACACCTTC. Translating gives CSARGINYGYTF.

In its sample, this clonotype was seen a few times. The chain combines TRBV4-3 with TRBJ2-3; 9 bases match TRBD2. The length of the CDR3 is 17 residues. J lost 3 bases, V lost 4 bases, and 11 bases had no gene match. Germline-derived CDR1 and CDR2 are LGHNA and YSLEER. The CDR3, as DNA: TGCGCCAGCAGCCCGGGAACCGCGGGAGGGCCTACAGATACGCAGTATTTT. Protein product: CASSPGTAGGPTDTQYF.

This clonotype was picked up a small number of times. The J gene is TRBJ2-6, the V gene TRBV7-2; no definite D call. The ends were cut back, 5 bases at V and 2 bases at J, with 16 bases in the middle. The CDR3 is 17 residues long. CDR1 is SGHTA and CDR2 is FQGNSA in the germline V gene. The CDR3, as DNA: TGTGCCAGCAGCCCTAAGTTCGCAAGAGCTGGGGCCAACGTCCTGACTTTC. Translated, it gives CASSPKFARAGANVLTF.

A few counts support this clonotype. The chain links TRBV3-1 to TRBJ1-2; no clear D gene. Deletions cut 1 base from V and 3 bases from J, with 9 bases between. Germline values: CDR1 LGHDT, CDR2 YNNKEL (reference sequence). The CDR3 loop spans 14 amino acids. CDR3 DNA sequence: TGTGCCAGCAGCCAAGGATGGAAGGACTATGGCTACACCTTC. Protein product: CASSQGWKDYGYTF. Together with reference TRBV3-1 and TRBJ1-2, the CDR3 gives the full variable domain: DTAVSQTPKYLVTQMGNDKSIKCEQNLGHDTMYWYKQDSKKFLKIMFSYNNKELIINETVPNRFSPKSPDKAHLNLHINSLELGDSAVYFCASSQGWKDYGYTFGSGTRLTVV.

In its sample, this clonotype was seen a few times. The chain has TRBV20-1 and TRBJ2-7, with a possible D match to TRBD2 (6 bases). Between the trimmed V and J ends, which lost 3 bases and 2 bases, there was a span of 11 bases. The CDR3 runs to 13 residues. The germline V gene encodes CDR1 DFQATT and CDR2 SNEGSKA (reference sequence). CDR3 residues: CSASGSVPYEQYF. The CDR3 DNA is TGCAGTGCTAGCGGGAGTGTCCCCTACGAGCAGTACTTC.

The gene calls are TRBV7-3 and TRBJ2-2; 7 bases are shared with TRBD2. Germline assignment: CDR1 SGHTA and CDR2 FQGTGA. This CDR3 has 18 residues. Unmatched junction bases numbered 11, after V lost 0 bases and J lost 4 bases. The CDR3 DNA is TGTGCCAGCAGCTTAACGTTTCCGACTAGCCTTTCCACCGGGGAGCTGTTTTTT. Amino acid sequence: CASSLTFPTSLSTGELFF. The complete variable domain, with remaining parts taken from reference TRBV7-3 and TRBJ2-2, reads GAGVSQTPSNKVTEKGKYVELRCDPISGHTALYWYRQSLGQGPEFLIYFQGTGAADDSGLPNDRFFAVRPEGSVSTLKIQRTERGDSAVYLCASSLTFPTSLSTGELFFGEGSRLTVL.

This chain uses TRBV7-9 with TRBJ1-1; D remains unclear. V was clipped by 1 base and J by 6 bases, with 21 bases between them. Looked up from germline, CDR1 is SEHNR and CDR2 is FQNEAQ (reference sequence). This CDR3 is built from 17 residues. The DNA of the CDR3 is TGTGCCAGCAGCTTAGTGGGGTCCGGATCGTGGATACCTGAAGCTTTCTTT. It is translated as CASSLVGSGSWIPEAFF. The whole variable domain, remainder taken from reference TRBV7-9 and TRBJ1-1, is DTGVSQNPRHKITKRGQNVTFRCDPISEHNRLYWYRQTLGQGPEFLTYFQNEAQLEKSRLLSDRFSAERPKGSFSTLEIQRTEQGDSAMYLCASSLVGSGSWIPEAFFGQGTRLTVV.

The chain couples TRBV4-3 to TRBJ2-2; possible D gene TRBD2, 5 bases. The V gene lost 4 bases and the J gene lost 6 bases, with 15 bases spanning the gap. The CDR3 contains 15 residues. Germline CDR1 and CDR2: LGHNA and YSLEER. CDR3 in amino acids: CASSLTFAGAGELFF. The CDR3 coding sequence is TGCGCCAGCAGCCTCACCTTCGCGGGCGCCGGGGAGCTGTTTTTT.

This clonotype was observed a few times. This chain uses TRBV29-1 with TRBJ2-7; weak D call: TRBD1 (6 bases). The CDR3 is 11 residues long. The germline CDR1 and CDR2 sequences are SQVTM and ANQGSEA. V lost 6 bases and J 4 bases, leaving 10 bases between the germline ends. CDR3 region: CSVKQGYEQYF. CDR3 DNA sequence: TGCAGCGTGAAACAGGGTTACGAGCAGTACTTC.

This clonotype appeared a few times. V usage is TRBV10-3 and J usage is TRBJ2-5, with D unclear. Germline-derived CDR1 and CDR2 are ENHRY and SYGVKD. The CDR3 has 13 amino acids. Trimming took off 2 bases at V and 2 bases at J, with 6 bases between the two ends. In nucleotides, the CDR3 is TGTGCCATCAGTGAGACAGAGCAAGAGACCCAGTACTTC. Protein sequence: CAISETEQETQYF.

This clonotype is a singleton in its sample. The chain recombines TRBV5-5 with TRBJ2-2; a possible D gene is TRBD2 (6 bases). Germline assignment: CDR1 SGHKS and CDR2 YYEKEE (reference sequence). The V end lost 0 bases, the J end lost 0 bases, and 12 bases lay between the germline ends. The CDR3 has 17 residues. The CDR3 loop is CASSLALASANTGELFF. CDR3 bases: TGTGCCAGCAGCTTGGCCCTAGCGAGCGCGAACACCGGGGAGCTGTTTTTT.

This clonotype was recorded a few times. V is TRBV4-2 and J is TRBJ1-1; perhaps TRBD1 as D (5 bases). The V gene's germline CDR1 is LGHNA and CDR2 YNFKEQ. The CDR3 extends over 16 amino acids. The germline V and J ends were trimmed by 1 base and 3 bases, with 15 bases remaining between them. Here the CDR3 reads CASSQAQGLRDTEAFF. In DNA, the CDR3 is TGTGCCAGCAGCCAAGCTCAGGGTCTTCGGGACACTGAAGCTTTCTTT.